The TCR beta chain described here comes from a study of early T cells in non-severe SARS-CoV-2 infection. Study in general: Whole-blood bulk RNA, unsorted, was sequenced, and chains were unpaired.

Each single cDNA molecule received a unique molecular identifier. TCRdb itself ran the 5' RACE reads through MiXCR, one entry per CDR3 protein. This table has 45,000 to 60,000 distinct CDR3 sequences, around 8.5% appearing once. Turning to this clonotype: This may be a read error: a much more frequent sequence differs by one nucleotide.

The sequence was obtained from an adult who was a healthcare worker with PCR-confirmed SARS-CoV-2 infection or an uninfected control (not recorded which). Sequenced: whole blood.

The CDR3, as DNA: TGCAGTGCTAGTCAAGGATTAACTCCTAATGAAAAACTGTTTTTT. Its translation is CSASQGLTPNEKLFF. The V and J genes are TRBV20-1 and TRBJ1-4; D unresolved. Trimming stripped 3 bases from V and 3 bases from J, with 14 bases between. Germline values: CDR1 DFQATT, CDR2 SNEGSKA (reference sequence). The CDR3 has 15 amino acids.